This T cell receptor (beta chain) was identified in a study of T cells in Graves' hyperthyroidism and ophthalmopathy. The overall study: Peripheral blood was acquired at first diagnosis, ahead of any therapy whatsoever. Study-wide findings and caveats: Most expanded thyroid clonotypes above 0.001 recurred in blood.

This clonotype was observed at least ten times. Antigen specificity is unknown. Graves' hyperthyroidism is called stable when ophthalmopathy does not progress within 18 months. TCR beta CDR3 region amplification was performed from RNA transcripts. Primed by the HTBI set, a first-round RT-PCR was run on the TCR CDR3. Using its own MiXCR run on the multiplex PCR reads, TCRdb lists one record per CDR3 protein. The repertoire holds hundreds of thousands of distinct CDR3 sequences, with more than 11% as singletons. Input material: blood. The sequence was obtained from a woman in her twenties or thirties with Graves' hyperthyroidism.

The CDR3 loop reads CAWSVGPTDTQYF. The CDR3 nucleotides are TGTGCCTGGAGTGTAGGTCCGACAGATACGCAGTATTTT. The rearrangement uses TRBV30 and TRBJ2-3; D gene uncertain. V lost 0 bases and J 3 bases, leaving 7 bases between the germline ends. This CDR3 comprises 13 residues. Per the germline V gene, CDR1 is GTSNPN and CDR2 is SVGIG (reference sequence).